What follows is one T cell receptor beta chain and its context. Its target is not known. The data stem from a study of T cell responses to AZD1222 COVID-19 vaccine. Overall study context: Second doses that came at about 4 or about 12 weeks were put together.

Germline CDR1 reads SGHRS; CDR2 reads YFSETQ. The CDR3 covers 14 residues. V dropped 0 bases and J dropped 9 bases, with 10 bases sitting between them. Using immunoSEQ multiplex PCR, the repertoire was profiled, and TCRdb retains in-frame clones only, with some absent. Among around 81,000 clones listed, roughly four fifths were seen once. Study findings and constraints: The study found vaccine-associated CD4 TCRs spanning spike, dominant at 160-218 and 743-854. In a largely white British group with more females than males, clonal diversity was possibly underestimated. An increase in Spike-specific TCR breadth and depth was observed after two AZD1222 doses.

This TCR was sampled from an adult in good health. This chain joins TRBV5-1 and TRBJ1-6; D gene unclear. The sample here was peripheral blood, taken on day 0 of AZD1222 vaccination. CDR3 nucleotide sequence: TGCGCCAGCAGCTTGGAAGGGTTCGGTTCACCCCTCCACTTT. Translation gives CASSLEGFGSPLHF.